These T cell receptor beta chains were read from a single sample in a study of identical twins. MiXCR, run by TCRdb on the 5' RACE reads, gives a single entry per CDR3 protein. This sample has about 340,000 distinct CDR3 sequences, with roughly 9% found just once. The sequencing sample was made of naive T cells sorted from blood. Receptors were obtained from a woman in her fifties or sixties in good health. Each CDR3 is given with its conserved first and last residue. A D gene is named only where the DNA matches it firmly. Clone size, where shown, is once, few, many, or a class for clones that have expanded.

CASPHAGTGELFF	TGTGCCAGCCCGCACGCGGGCACCGGGGAGCTGTTTTTT	TRBV7-8	TRBJ2-2	few	NA
CASSLHAGSSYEQYF	TGTGCCAGCAGCTTGCACGCGGGCAGCTCCTACGAGCAGTACTTC	TRBV5-4	TRBJ2-7	NA	NA
CASSLSRDTQYF	TGTGCCAGCAGCTTATCTCGGGATACGCAGTATTTT	TRBV7-2	TRBJ2-3	many	NA
CATSDSARLATGELFF	TGTGCCACCAGTGATTCTGCCCGGCTTGCCACCGGGGAGCTGTTTTTT	TRBV24-1	TRBJ2-2	NA	NA
CASGLIGRGEQFF	TGTGCTAGTGGTTTAATAGGCAGAGGCGAGCAGTTCTTC	TRBV12-5	TRBJ2-1	NA	NA
CASGPRGQAFF	TGTGCTAGTGGACCCCGGGGGCAAGCTTTCTTT	TRBV12-5	TRBJ1-1	NA	NA
CASSYPTGGYNEQFF	TGTGCCAGCAGTTACCCCACAGGGGGTTACAATGAGCAGTTCTTC	TRBV6-2/TRBV6-3	TRBJ2-1	few	TRBD1
CASSTGQADYEQYF	TGTGCCAGCAGCACGGGACAGGCTGACTACGAGCAGTACTTC	TRBV12-3/TRBV12-4	TRBJ2-7	many	TRBD1
CAISAQGISTGELFF	TGTGCCATCAGCGCACAGGGAATTAGCACCGGGGAGCTGTTTTTT	TRBV10-3	TRBJ2-2	few	NA
CSAELQGTNTEAFF	TGCAGTGCTGAGCTACAGGGGACGAACACTGAAGCTTTCTTT	TRBV20-1	TRBJ1-1	many	TRBD1
CASSPTAWGDTEAFF	TGCGCCAGCAGCCCGACCGCCTGGGGGGACACTGAAGCTTTCTTT	TRBV5-1	TRBJ1-1	NA	NA
CASSLPTSGRMNEQFF	TGCGCCAGCAGCCTCCCGACTAGCGGGAGGATGAATGAGCAGTTCTTC	TRBV4-1	TRBJ2-1	NA	TRBD2
CATSDPTNQPQHF	TGTGCCACCAGTGATCCGACAAATCAGCCCCAGCATTTT	TRBV24-1	TRBJ1-5	few	NA
CASSSSGGASYNEQFF	TGTGCCAGCAGCTCGTCAGGGGGCGCGTCCTACAATGAGCAGTTCTTC	TRBV7-6	TRBJ2-1	many	TRBD1
CAVSLYREGPLTDTQYF	TGTGCCGTCAGTCTTTACCGGGAGGGCCCGCTCACGGATACGCAGTATTTT	TRBV10-3	TRBJ2-3	NA	TRBD2
CASSLVGGSGGSYNEQFF	TGTGCCAGCAGCTTAGTCGGGGGTAGCGGGGGGTCCTACAATGAGCAGTTCTTC	TRBV7-2	TRBJ2-1	few	TRBD2
CSGRGDNEQFF	TGCAGCGGCCGTGGAGACAATGAGCAGTTCTTC	TRBV29-1	TRBJ2-1	NA	NA
CASSPVTVSGETQYF	TGTGCCAGCTCACCGGTAACGGTTTCAGGGGAGACCCAGTACTTC	TRBV18	TRBJ2-5	NA	NA
CSVSDRATGANVLTF	TGCAGCGTTTCGGACAGGGCGACAGGGGCCAACGTCCTGACTTTC	TRBV29-1	TRBJ2-6	many	TRBD1
CASTPPQHF	TGTGCCAGCACCCCTCCCCAGCATTTT	TRBV12-3/TRBV12-4	TRBJ1-5	NA	NA
CASSLWDRSTDTQYF	TGTGCCAGCAGCTTGTGGGATAGGAGCACAGATACGCAGTATTTT	TRBV5-5	TRBJ2-3	few	NA
CASSQGTGGPSEQYF	TGTGCCAGCAGCCAGGGGACAGGGGGACCCAGCGAGCAGTACTTC	TRBV4-2	TRBJ2-7	NA	TRBD1
CAGLLRGGTDTQYF	TGTGCCGGACTTCTAAGGGGCGGCACAGATACGCAGTATTTT	TRBV7-9	TRBJ2-3	few	NA
CASSVAAGQETQYF	TGTGCCAGCAGCGTAGCTGCAGGCCAAGAGACCCAGTACTTC	TRBV9	TRBJ2-5	many	NA
CASRSDSHTGELFF	TGTGCCAGCAGGTCGGACAGCCACACCGGGGAGCTGTTTTTT	TRBV5-4	TRBJ2-2	few	NA
CATEQDLEQFF	TGTGCCACCGAACAGGATCTTGAGCAGTTCTTC	TRBV24-1	TRBJ2-1	NA	NA
CASSLWSEKLFF	TGTGCCAGCAGTTTATGGTCGGAAAAACTGTTTTTT	TRBV12-3/TRBV12-4	TRBJ1-4	few	NA
CATTDPSYNEQFF	TGTGCCACAACTGACCCCTCCTACAATGAGCAGTTCTTC	TRBV30	TRBJ2-1	few	NA
CAISGGVAGFDEQFF	TGTGCCATCAGTGGCGGTGTAGCGGGATTTGATGAGCAGTTCTTC	TRBV10-3	TRBJ2-1	NA	TRBD2
CASSQGLAFYEQYF	TGTGCCAGCAGCCAAGGACTAGCGTTCTACGAGCAGTACTTC	TRBV3-1	TRBJ2-7	few	TRBD2
CSVTPEQFF	TGCAGCGTCACTCCTGAGCAGTTCTTC	TRBV29-1	TRBJ2-1	few	NA
CSAKEGGSYNSPLHF	TGCAGTGCGAAGGAGGGGGGATCCTATAATTCACCCCTCCACTTT	TRBV20-1	TRBJ1-6	many	NA
CASSLEWGSTEAFF	TGTGCCAGCAGCTTAGAATGGGGAAGCACTGAAGCTTTCTTT	TRBV11-3	TRBJ1-1	few	NA
CATRTGGTYEQYF	TGTGCCACCCGGACAGGGGGCACGTACGAGCAGTACTTC	TRBV27	TRBJ2-7	few	TRBD1
CATSLPRDNTGELFF	TGTGCCACCAGCCTTCCGCGAGACAACACCGGGGAGCTGTTTTTT	TRBV15	TRBJ2-2	many	NA
CASSQGLLRQGVNTEAFF	TGCGCCAGCAGCCAAGGCCTTCTGCGACAGGGGGTGAACACTGAAGCTTTCTTT	TRBV4-1	TRBJ1-1	NA	TRBD1
CASSLGAASGNTIYF	TGTGCCAGCAGCTTAGGGGCGGCCTCTGGAAACACCATATATTTT	TRBV7-9	TRBJ1-3	few	NA
CSARRGFAGAETQYF	TGCAGTGCCCGAAGAGGGTTCGCGGGGGCTGAGACCCAGTACTTC	TRBV20-1	TRBJ2-5	many	NA
CASSSLGGRAGSTGELFF	TGTGCCAGCAGCTCTTTAGGCGGGAGGGCCGGTAGCACCGGGGAGCTGTTTTTT	TRBV7-3	TRBJ2-2	many	TRBD2
CASSSLGWNTEAFF	TGCGCCAGCAGCTCCCTGGGCTGGAACACTGAAGCTTTCTTT	TRBV5-1	TRBJ1-1	many	NA
CASSFLDMGAVLQETQYF	TGCGCCAGCAGCTTCCTCGACATGGGCGCGGTACTCCAAGAGACCCAGTACTTC	TRBV5-1	TRBJ2-5	few	NA
CASSRDRWETQYF	TGTGCCAGCAGTAGGGACAGGTGGGAGACCCAGTACTTC	TRBV12-3/TRBV12-4	TRBJ2-5	NA	TRBD1
CASSLTRFGYTF	TGTGCCAGCAGTTTGACCCGTTTTGGCTACACCTTC	TRBV28	TRBJ1-2	few	NA
CATRSVRKDNEQFF	TGTGCCACCAGATCCGTCAGAAAAGACAATGAGCAGTTCTTC	TRBV24-1	TRBJ2-1	many	NA
CASSQDQSGGPRPAKNIQYF	TGCGCCAGCAGCCAAGATCAATCGGGAGGGCCTCGTCCTGCCAAAAACATTCAGTACTTC	TRBV4-1	TRBJ2-4	NA	TRBD2
CATSVTGTEAFF	TGTGCCACCAGTGTAACAGGGACTGAAGCTTTCTTT	TRBV24-1	TRBJ1-1	NA	NA
CASSEGSGSEQFF	TGTGCCAGCAGTGAAGGTAGCGGGAGTGAGCAGTTCTTC	TRBV2	TRBJ2-1	few	TRBD2
CASSLSGTGDEQYF	TGTGCCAGCAGTTTATCCGGGACAGGGGACGAGCAGTACTTC	TRBV12-3/TRBV12-4	TRBJ2-7	NA	TRBD1
CASSLGTAGRADTQYF	TGCGCCAGCAGCTTGGGCACGGCGGGACGGGCAGATACGCAGTATTTT	TRBV5-1	TRBJ2-3	many	NA
CSARSRTSGNGNEQFF	TGCAGTGCTAGATCCCGGACTAGCGGGAACGGCAATGAGCAGTTCTTC	TRBV20-1	TRBJ2-1	NA	TRBD2
CASSLGAGRSSPLHF	TGCGCCAGCAGCCTTGGCGCAGGAAGAAGCTCACCCCTCCACTTT	TRBV5-1	TRBJ1-6	many	NA
CASSKDDLRDEQFF	TGTGCCAGTAGTAAGGATGACCTAAGGGATGAGCAGTTCTTC	TRBV19	TRBJ2-1	NA	NA
CASSLALRTGGVNEQFF	TGCGCCAGCAGCTTAGCCCTTCGGACAGGGGGGGTGAATGAGCAGTTCTTC	TRBV5-1	TRBJ2-1	few	TRBD1